The 28 T cell receptor beta chains presented below share a single source sample, sequenced in a study of spatial heterogeneity in lung cancer. MiXCR, applied by TCRdb to the 5' RACE reads, yields one record per CDR3 protein. The sample contains about 95,000 distinct CDR3 sequences, approximately 8.5% of which appear only once. As for time point: sample taken at primary tumor resection. Unsorted samples of tumor, nontumor lung or frozen PBMC had their whole RNA sequenced. The specimen was PBMCs, collected at surgery. The receptor set was obtained from a male donor with early-stage non-small cell lung cancer.

Only a few counts were recorded for this clonotype. This chain uses TRBV4-3 with TRBJ2-1; 8 bases are a match to TRBD2. The V segment lost 0 bases and the J segment 6 bases; nucleotides outside the gene matches: 4. The germline V gene encodes CDR1 LGHNA and CDR2 YSLEER. This CDR3 spans 15 amino acids. The CDR3 loop is CASSQESSGGNEQFF. DNA of the CDR3: TGCGCCAGCAGCCAAGAGTCCAGCGGGGGCAATGAGCAGTTCTTC.

J is TRBJ1-1 and V is TRBV5-1, with D maybe TRBD1 (5 bases). Trimming stripped 4 bases from V and 0 bases from J, with 13 bases between. The CDR3 loop spans 15 amino acids. Looked up from germline, CDR1 is SGHRS and CDR2 is YFSETQ. CDR3 amino acids: CASSPMGLVNTEAFF. In DNA, the CDR3 is TGCGCCAGCAGCCCAATGGGACTGGTGAACACTGAAGCTTTCTTT.

The rearrangement links TRBV20-1 to TRBJ2-2; TRBD1 agrees at 9 bases. V was pared by 3 bases and J by 5 bases, with 4 bases of the junction left unmatched. The germline gives CDR1 DFQATT, CDR2 SNEGSKA (reference sequence). This CDR3 is built from 14 residues. CDR3: CSASGTGKTGELFF. The CDR3 nucleotides read TGCAGTGCTAGCGGGACAGGGAAGACCGGGGAGCTGTTTTTT.

This clonotype has just a few counts. This chain links TRBV20-1 with TRBJ2-1, with TRBD2 matching 12 bases. V gave up 6 bases and J gave up 4 bases; unmatched junction bases: 4. The CDR3 is 14 residues long. Germline CDR1 DFQATT, CDR2 SNEGSKA (reference sequence). The CDR3 is CSARLAGGYNEQFF. CDR3 DNA: TGCAGTGCACGGCTAGCGGGAGGGTACAATGAGCAGTTCTTC.

The genes are TRBV20-1 and TRBJ2-3; no definite D call. V shed 5 bases and J shed 10 bases, with 10 bases lying between them. The CDR3 consists of 10 residues. CDR1 DFQATT and CDR2 SNEGSKA come from the germline V gene (reference sequence). DNA for the CDR3: TGCAGTGCTTCGTGGGATTCGCAGTATTTT. Encoded protein: CSASWDSQYF.

This clonotype appeared a few times. CDR3 DNA sequence: TGTGCCGCGTCTGACGGGCTAGAACAAGAGACCCAGTACTTC. As protein: CAASDGLEQETQYF. The chain employs TRBV10-3 and TRBJ2-5, with unresolved D. V shed 11 bases and J shed 2 bases, with 18 bases lying between them. The CDR3 contains 14 residues. Germline lookup yields CDR1 ENHRY and CDR2 SYGVKD.

This clonotype has just a few counts. The rearrangement joins TRBV3-1 to TRBJ2-3; 8 bases match TRBD2. J gave up 1 base and V 2 bases, and 8 bases lay outside the gene matches. CDR1 is LGHDT, CDR2 YNNKEL, per germline (reference sequence). CDR3 length equals 17 residues. The DNA of the CDR3 is TGTGCCAGCAGCCAAACCCCGAAACTAGCGGGCACAGATACGCAGTATTTT. Its translation is CASSQTPKLAGTDTQYF.

The genes are TRBV29-1 and TRBJ2-2, with D maybe TRBD2 (6 bases). The CDR3 runs to 15 residues. V was pared by 6 bases and J by 2 bases, with 16 bases between. Per the germline V gene, CDR1 is SQVTM and CDR2 is ANQGSEA. This CDR3 reads CSVKPGLGNTGELFF. In DNA, the CDR3 is TGCAGCGTCAAGCCGGGACTCGGAAACACCGGGGAGCTGTTTTTT.

This clonotype was seen ten or more times. This chain joins TRBV29-1 and TRBJ1-5; D may be TRBD1 (6 bases). The CDR3 has 12 residues. The V end was cut by 7 bases, the J end by 7 bases, with 14 bases between. From germline, CDR1 is SQVTM and CDR2 ANQGSEA. The CDR3 sequence is CSALTGDQPQHF. The CDR3 DNA reads TGCAGCGCCTTGACAGGAGACCAGCCCCAGCATTTT.

This clonotype was seen only a few times. The chain combines TRBV29-1 with TRBJ2-3; D is perhaps TRBD1 or TRBD2 (6 bases each). V lost 0 bases and J lost 4, with 14 bases in between. This CDR3 contains 15 residues. The germline V gene has CDR1 SQVTM and CDR2 ANQGSEA. CDR3 sequence: CSVEDPRGQADTQYF. The DNA for the CDR3 is TGCAGCGTTGAAGATCCCCGGGGGCAGGCAGATACGCAGTATTTT.

The DNA for the CDR3 is TGTGCAACTTACGAGCAGTACTTC. This encodes CATYEQYF. The rearrangement links TRBV28 to TRBJ2-7; D ambiguous. The CDR3 covers 8 residues. CDR1 and CDR2 (germline): MDHEN, SYDVKM.

In this sample, this clonotype turned up many times. The chain joins TRBV5-1 to TRBJ2-7, with D tentatively TRBD2 (7 bases). Trimming stripped 0 bases from V and 3 bases from J, with 13 bases between. The CDR3 sequence is 15 residues long. Germline V gene lookup returns CDR1 SGHRS and CDR2 YFSETQ. The CDR3 nucleotides are TGCGCCAGCAGCTTGGGGGCGGGGGCCGTCTACGAGCAGTACTTC. It codes for CASSLGAGAVYEQYF.

V and J are TRBV2 and TRBJ2-3, with TRBD2 matching 10 bases. This CDR3 has 17 amino acids. Looked up from germline, CDR1 is SNHLY and CDR2 is FYNNEI. V was clipped by 3 bases and J by 2 bases; unmatched bases: 8. CDR3 nucleotide sequence: TGTGCCAGCAGTGAGGCCGTACTAGCGGGGAACACAGATACGCAGTATTTT. It codes for CASSEAVLAGNTDTQYF.

This clonotype was counted at least ten times. J is TRBJ2-7 and V is TRBV28, with D possibly being TRBD2 (5 bases). Germline V CDR1 and CDR2: MDHEN, SYDVKM. The CDR3 extends over 14 amino acids. Trimming cost V 3 bases and J 2 bases, with 11 bases left between them. As DNA, the CDR3 is TGTGCCAGCAGTTTTAGAGGGAGAACCTACGAGCAGTACTTC. This encodes CASSFRGRTYEQYF.

Many counts were recorded for this clonotype. This chain joins TRBV7-9 and TRBJ2-1; TRBD2 matches at 8 bases. This CDR3 is built from 15 residues. Losses at the gene ends were 8 bases for V and 7 bases for J; bases not matched to a gene: 13. Germline CDR1 reads SEHNR; CDR2 reads FQNEAQ (reference sequence). CDR3 nucleotide sequence: TGTGCCAGCTCGTCGGCCGGGAGGGGTATAAATGAGCAGTTCTTC. This sequence encodes CASSSAGRGINEQFF.

This clonotype was observed at least ten times. This chain links TRBV6-6 with TRBJ1-1; D ambiguous. The CDR3 sequence is 12 residues long. The V gene lost 8 bases and the J gene lost 0 bases, with 7 bases spanning the gap. The germline gives CDR1 MNHNY, CDR2 SVGAGI (reference sequence). In nucleotides, the CDR3 is TGTGCCAGCTTCGTATTGAACACTGAAGCTTTCTTT. Translating it yields CASFVLNTEAFF.

The chain has TRBV7-9 and TRBJ1-6; weak D call: TRBD1 (5 bases). Germline assignment: CDR1 SEHNR and CDR2 FQNEAQ (reference sequence). CDR3 length: 15 amino acids. Deletions cut 1 base from V and 7 bases from J, with 11 bases between. The CDR3 region is CASSLVAGTNSPLHF. Here the CDR3 DNA reads TGTGCCAGCAGCTTAGTTGCCGGGACCAATTCACCCCTCCACTTT.

This clonotype showed up just a few times. As DNA, the CDR3 is TGTGCCAGCAGTTTATTTACGGGGGGTGACACTGAAGCTTTCTTT. Translated, it gives CASSLFTGGDTEAFF. The V and J genes are TRBV28 and TRBJ1-1; D is perhaps TRBD1 (5 bases). Trimming took 1 base from V and 3 from J, leaving 12 bases between them. The germline gives CDR1 MDHEN, CDR2 SYDVKM. This CDR3 spans 15 amino acids.

The gene calls are TRBV29-1 and TRBJ2-1; the D gene is possibly TRBD2 (5 bases). This CDR3 region has 15 residues. The V gene's germline CDR1 is SQVTM and CDR2 ANQGSEA. With 1 base removed from V and 0 bases from J, the gap between germline ends came to 10 bases. CDR3 sequence: CSVEGVGSSYNEQFF. CDR3 coding DNA: TGCAGCGTTGAAGGCGTGGGGAGCTCCTACAATGAGCAGTTCTTC.

This clonotype was seen ten or more times. The chain has TRBV28 and TRBJ1-1; TRBD1 matches 7 bases. From germline, CDR1 is MDHEN and CDR2 SYDVKM. Trimming removed 5 bases from V and 2 bases from J; junction bases left unmatched: 5. CDR3 length equals 14 residues. CDR3 sequence reads: CASSKRQGNTEAFF. The CDR3 DNA reads TGTGCCAGCAGTAAGCGACAGGGAAACACTGAAGCTTTCTTT.

V and J are TRBV29-1 and TRBJ2-7, with TRBD1 matching 7 bases. The junction had 9 bases not matched to a gene; V was cut back by 4 bases and J by 9 bases. Germline CDR1 is SQVTM and CDR2 is ANQGSEA. There are 12 residues in the CDR3. The CDR3 reads CSVGGQVNRQYF. In DNA, the CDR3 is TGCAGCGTTGGCGGACAGGTCAATCGGCAGTACTTC.

This clonotype turned up a few times. This chain joins TRBV2 and TRBJ2-3, with 8 positions matching TRBD1. This CDR3 contains 14 residues. Unmatched junction bases numbered 6, after V lost 3 bases and J lost 7 bases. Germline V gives CDR1 SNHLY, CDR2 FYNNEI. CDR3 in DNA: TGTGCCAGCAGTGACCGGACAGGGACAAATACGCAGTATTTT. Its protein is CASSDRTGTNTQYF.

This clonotype appeared many times. The chain is built from TRBV4-3 and TRBJ1-6; D unresolved. V was shortened by 1 base and J by 8 bases, with 6 bases between the two germline ends. In germline, CDR1 is LGHNA, CDR2 YSLEER. This CDR3 has 13 amino acids. The CDR3: CASSQGPDSPLHF. In DNA form, the CDR3 reads TGCGCCAGCAGCCAAGGTCCAGATTCACCCCTCCACTTT.

This clonotype was detected a few times. The V call is TRBV12-3 or TRBV12-4, the J call TRBJ1-5, with unresolved D. The length of the CDR3 is 14 residues. Trimming took 2 bases from V and 3 from J, leaving 8 bases between them. The CDR3 DNA reads as TGTGCCAGCAGTTTAAAGGTTTTCAATCAGCCCCAGCATTTT. It specifies CASSLKVFNQPQHF.

This clonotype was recorded a few times. The V gene is TRBV2, the J gene TRBJ2-5; 7 bases align to TRBD2. This CDR3 comprises 15 residues. The germline gives CDR1 SNHLY, CDR2 FYNNEI. Unmatched junction bases numbered 9, after V lost 5 bases and J lost 3 bases. Here the CDR3 DNA reads TGTGCCAGCAGTCTAAGTAGGGCGGGAGAAGAGACCCAGTACTTC. Translating gives CASSLSRAGEETQYF.

This clonotype was counted at least ten times. The genes are TRBV5-1 and TRBJ2-5, with D perhaps TRBD1 (5 bases). Germline V gene data show CDR1 as SGHRS and CDR2 as YFSETQ. V dropped 0 bases and J dropped 1 base, with 13 bases sitting between them. The CDR3 contains 16 residues. CDR3 nucleotides: TGCGCCAGCAGCTTGGTTGAGACAGATTCCCAAGAGACCCAGTACTTC. Translated: CASSLVETDSQETQYF.

The J gene is TRBJ2-7, the V gene TRBV5-1; perhaps TRBD2 as D (5 bases). The germline V and J ends were trimmed by 4 bases and 0 bases, with 14 bases remaining between them. In germline, CDR1 is SGHRS, CDR2 YFSETQ. The CDR3 runs to 15 residues. The CDR3 sequence: CASSPGEPSSYEQYF. As DNA, the CDR3 is TGCGCCAGCAGCCCCGGGGAACCGAGCTCCTACGAGCAGTACTTC.

This clonotype was detected only a few times. The chain links TRBV7-9 to TRBJ2-1; no reliable D call. V was pared by 7 bases and J by 10 bases, with 11 bases between. Germline loops: CDR1 SEHNR, CDR2 FQNEAQ (reference sequence). The CDR3 has 11 residues. The CDR3 region has the DNA TGTGCCAGCACCTTGCAGAGCGAGCAGTTCTTC. This translates into CASTLQSEQFF.